This T cell receptor beta chain was sequenced in a study of beta chain features in type 1 diabetes. Across the whole study: Healthy donors, compared against patients, showed similar age, gender and cell yields. Study outcomes and limitations: Compared with healthy donors, patients appeared to share more similar naive, central memory and regulatory TCRB repertoires.

Concerning this clone itself: Its specificity is unknown. One end of the junction is discordant with germline, which a read error may explain.

TCRB transcripts that were expressed got sequenced, as all of the isolated RNA had been reverse transcribed. Profiled with immunoSEQ multiplex PCR; TCRdb holds only in-frame clones, not every one. This sample has 150,000 or so clones, with around 50% found just once. Sorting that relied on CD45RO/CCR7/CD25/CD127/CD95/CD27 yielded CD4+ naive, central memory, regulatory and stem cell-like memory cells. Purity of each sorted population was above 98%. The source is a man aged 18 to 29 in good health. The specimen sequenced was Tregs from blood.

CDR3 sequence: CASSDSSPWVF. Here the CDR3 DNA reads TGTGCCAGCAGTGACAGTTCCCCCTGGGTCTTC. This chain uses TRBV6-6 with TRBJ2-1; D might be TRBD1 (5 bases). The CDR3 length is 11 residues. In germline, CDR1 is MNHNY, CDR2 SVGAGI (reference sequence).